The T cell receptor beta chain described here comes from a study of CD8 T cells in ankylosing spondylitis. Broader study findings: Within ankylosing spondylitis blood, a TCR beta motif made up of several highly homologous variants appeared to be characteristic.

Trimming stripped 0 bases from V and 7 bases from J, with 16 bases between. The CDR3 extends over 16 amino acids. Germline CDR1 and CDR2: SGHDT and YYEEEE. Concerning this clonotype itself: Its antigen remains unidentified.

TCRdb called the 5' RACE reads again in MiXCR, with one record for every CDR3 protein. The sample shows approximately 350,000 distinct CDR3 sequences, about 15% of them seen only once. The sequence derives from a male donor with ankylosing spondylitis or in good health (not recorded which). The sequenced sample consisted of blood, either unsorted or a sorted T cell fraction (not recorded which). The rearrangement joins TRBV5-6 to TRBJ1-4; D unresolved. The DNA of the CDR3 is TGTGCCAGCAGCTTGGGGATACGGCAGGAGCGTGAAAAACTGTTTTTT. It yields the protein CASSLGIRQEREKLFF. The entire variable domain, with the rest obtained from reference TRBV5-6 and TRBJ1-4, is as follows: DAGVTQSPTHLIKTRGQQVTLRCSPKSGHDTVSWYQQALGQGPQFIFQYYEEEERQRGNFPDRFSGHQFPNYSSELNVNALLLGDSALYLCASSLGIRQEREKLFFGSGTQLSVL.